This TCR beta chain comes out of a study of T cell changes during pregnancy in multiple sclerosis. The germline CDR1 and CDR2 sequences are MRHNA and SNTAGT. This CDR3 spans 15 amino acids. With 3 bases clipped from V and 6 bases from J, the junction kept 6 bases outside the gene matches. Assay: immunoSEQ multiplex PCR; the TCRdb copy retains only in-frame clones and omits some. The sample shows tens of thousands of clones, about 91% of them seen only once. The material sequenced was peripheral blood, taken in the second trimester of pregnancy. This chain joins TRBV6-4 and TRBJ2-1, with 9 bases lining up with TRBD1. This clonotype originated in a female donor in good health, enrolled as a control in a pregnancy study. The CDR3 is CASSDQVGQGNEQFF. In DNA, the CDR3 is TGTGCCAGCAGTGATCAGGTGGGACAGGGCAATGAGCAGTTCTTC.